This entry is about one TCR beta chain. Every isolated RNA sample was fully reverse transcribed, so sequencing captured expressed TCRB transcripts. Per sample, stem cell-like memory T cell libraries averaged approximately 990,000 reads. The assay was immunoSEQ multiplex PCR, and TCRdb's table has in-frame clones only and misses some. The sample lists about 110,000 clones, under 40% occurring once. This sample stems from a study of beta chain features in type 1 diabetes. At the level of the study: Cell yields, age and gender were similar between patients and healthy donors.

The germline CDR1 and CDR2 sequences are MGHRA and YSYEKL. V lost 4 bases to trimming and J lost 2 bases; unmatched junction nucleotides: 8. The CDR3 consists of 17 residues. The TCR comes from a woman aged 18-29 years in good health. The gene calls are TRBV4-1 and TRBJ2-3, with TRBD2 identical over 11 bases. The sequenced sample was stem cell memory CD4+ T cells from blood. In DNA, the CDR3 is TGCGCCAGCAGCCTCCGGGCTAGCGGGAGGACCACAGATACGCAGTATTTT. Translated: CASSLRASGRTTDTQYF.